This entry lists 16 T cell receptor beta chains sequenced from one sample in a study of blood T cell repertoires in COVID-19. Here immunoSEQ multiplex PCR was the method, and the copy in TCRdb shows in-frame clones only, minus some. The sample includes about 70,000 clones, 88% of them seen just once. The source material was peripheral blood. The receptors here all came from a woman aged 70-85 years with acute or convalescent COVID-19.

The chain recombines TRBV7-8 with TRBJ1-2; 7 bases match TRBD1. The CDR3 has 17 amino acids. J was trimmed by 4 bases and V by 5 bases; bases with no gene match: 16. Germline lookup yields CDR1 SGHVS and CDR2 FQNEAQ. The CDR3 reads CASSPTTLTGTVYGYTF. The DNA for the CDR3 is TGTGCCAGCAGCCCTACCACTCTAACCGGGACAGTCTATGGCTACACCTTC.

This clone was detected only a few times. The junction departs from germline at one end; a sequencing error may be responsible. The V call is TRBV7-3, the J call TRBJ2-2, with 9 bases identical to TRBD2. This CDR3 is 15 amino acids long. CDR1 and CDR2 from the germline V gene are SGHTA and FQGTGA. CDR3 coding DNA: TGTGCCAGCAGCCCCGGACTAGCGAATACCGGGGAGCTGTTTTTT. This encodes CASSPGLANTGELFF.

This clone was counted a single time. The chain uses TRBV18 and TRBJ1-1, with 8 bases matching TRBD1. The CDR3 is made up of 17 amino acids. In germline, CDR1 is KGHSH, CDR2 LQKENI. The V segment lost 5 bases and the J segment 5 bases; nucleotides outside the gene matches: 16. Here the CDR3 DNA reads TGTGCCAGCTCAGAATATTTTCAGGGGGCGTTCGAAACTGAAGCTTTCTTT. Its protein product is CASSEYFQGAFETEAFF.

The J gene is TRBJ1-3, the V gene TRBV13; D not certain. The ends were cut back, 3 bases at V and 0 bases at J, with 12 bases in the middle. Germline CDR1 reads PRHDT; CDR2 reads FYEKMQ (reference sequence). This CDR3 spans 16 amino acids. The CDR3 region has the DNA TGTGCCAGCAGCTTTAGCCGGCTGATCTCTGGAAACACCATATATTTT. Its translation: CASSFSRLISGNTIYF.

The CDR3 is CASSLGGTGMFLYGYTF. The CDR3 DNA follows: TGTGCCAGCAGTTTGGGGGGGACAGGGATGTTCCTCTATGGCTACACCTTC. This chain links TRBV28 with TRBJ1-2; 9 bases agree with TRBD1. Germline V gives CDR1 MDHEN, CDR2 SYDVKM. J lost 4 bases, V lost 3 bases, and 12 bases had no gene match. The CDR3 loop spans 17 amino acids.

Here the CDR3 DNA reads TGTGCCAGCAGTTTTAAGGGGTTGGAAGGCTACACCTTC. Amino acids: CASSFKGLEGYTF. The genes are TRBV28 and TRBJ1-2; the D gene is possibly TRBD1 (5 bases). With 3 bases removed from V and 8 bases from J, the gap between germline ends came to 13 bases. Germline CDR1 MDHEN, CDR2 SYDVKM. This CDR3 is 13 amino acids long.

The chain combines TRBV19 with TRBJ2-7; TRBD2 might be the D (6 bases). This CDR3 comprises 14 residues. Germline CDR1 reads LNHDA; CDR2 reads SQIVND (reference sequence). V was clipped by 6 bases and J by 6 bases, with 18 bases between them. CDR3 sequence reads: CASSRTREVGEQYF. CDR3 coding DNA: TGTGCCAGTAGCCGGACCAGGGAGGTAGGCGAGCAGTACTTC.

V and J are TRBV7-2 and TRBJ2-3; D is uncertain. Germline CDR1 is SGHTA and CDR2 is FQGNSA. V lost 4 bases and J lost 6, with 11 bases in between. This CDR3 has 13 amino acids. The CDR3 DNA is TGTGCCAGCAGCTCGGCCGCTAGGGATACGCAGTATTTT. It specifies CASSSAARDTQYF.

This chain joins TRBV4-1 and TRBJ1-3, with 8 bases identical to TRBD1. The germline gives CDR1 MGHRA, CDR2 YSYEKL. Trimming took 4 bases from V and 4 from J; bases not matched to a gene: 6. The CDR3 is 15 residues long. DNA for the CDR3: TGCGCCAGCAGCCCATACAGGGGGGGCGGAAACACCATATATTTT. Protein: CASSPYRGGGNTIYF.

The V gene is TRBV5-6, the J gene TRBJ1-2, with 8 bases matching TRBD1. Per germline, CDR1 SGHDT and CDR2 YYEEEE. This CDR3 spans 13 amino acids. The J segment lost 4 bases and the V segment lost 4 bases, leaving 3 bases of the junction unmatched. The CDR3 DNA follows: TGTGCCAGCAGCGGGGGACAGGTCTATGGCTACACCTTC. Protein sequence: CASSGGQVYGYTF. The whole variable domain, remainder taken from reference TRBV5-6 and TRBJ1-2, is DAGVTQSPTHLIKTRGQQVTLRCSPKSGHDTVSWYQQALGQGPQFIFQYYEEEERQRGNFPDRFSGHQFPNYSSELNVNALLLGDSALYLCASSGGQVYGYTFGSGTRLTVV.

The CDR3 DNA is TGTGCCAGCAGTCCCCGACAGGGGAACTCCTACAATGAGCAGTTCTTC. Translating it yields CASSPRQGNSYNEQFF. This rearrangement joins TRBV28 to TRBJ2-1; 8 nucleotides match TRBD1. The V gene's germline CDR1 is MDHEN and CDR2 SYDVKM. This CDR3 is 16 amino acids long. The V and J ends lost 5 bases and 0 bases, in that order; junction bases with no gene match: 6.

This rearrangement joins TRBV28 to TRBJ1-2; the D gene is possibly TRBD1 (6 bases). The CDR3 loop spans 13 amino acids. Per the germline V gene, CDR1 is MDHEN and CDR2 is SYDVKM. The V gene lost 8 bases and the J gene lost 3 bases, with 13 bases spanning the gap. In nucleotides, the CDR3 is TGTGCCAGCCACGGACAGTTCGACTATGGCTACACCTTC. Translation: CASHGQFDYGYTF.

The sample holds a few counts of this clone. The chain is built from TRBV28 and TRBJ1-1, with D perhaps matching TRBD1 (6 bases). This CDR3 is 15 amino acids long. V lost 4 bases and J lost 2, with 14 bases in between. Germline loops: CDR1 MDHEN, CDR2 SYDVKM. CDR3 region: CASSSIYRVNTEAFF. The CDR3 DNA reads as TGTGCCAGCAGTTCCATTTACAGGGTTAACACTGAAGCTTTCTTT.

The chain combines TRBV4-3 with TRBJ2-3; no reliable D call. Trimming shortened V by 0 bases and J by 1 base, and 11 bases separated the two germline ends. Germline V gene data show CDR1 as LGHNA and CDR2 as YSLEER. CDR3 length equals 16 residues. This CDR3 is CASSQDKSRGTDTQYF. DNA of the CDR3: TGCGCCAGCAGCCAAGATAAGTCTCGGGGCACAGATACGCAGTATTTT.

This chain uses TRBV5-1 with TRBJ1-1; 8 bases are shared with TRBD1. Germline V gene lookup returns CDR1 SGHRS and CDR2 YFSETQ. Unmatched junction bases numbered 10, after V lost 1 base and J lost 2 bases. This CDR3 is 17 amino acids long. CDR3 sequence (DNA): TGCGCCAGCAGCTTGCTTACAGGGGGAAGTAGAAACACTGAAGCTTTCTTT. This sequence encodes CASSLLTGGSRNTEAFF. The entire variable domain, with the rest obtained from reference TRBV5-1 and TRBJ1-1, is as follows: KAGVTQTPRYLIKTRGQQVTLSCSPISGHRSVSWYQQTPGQGLQFLFEYFSETQRNKGNFPGRFSGRQFSNSRSEMNVSTLELGDSALYLCASSLLTGGSRNTEAFFGQGTRLTVV.

The CDR3 reads CASSNLAGVNSKYEQYF. CDR3 in DNA: TGCGCCAGCAGTAATCTAGCGGGAGTCAACTCAAAATACGAGCAGTACTTC. The chain couples TRBV5-1 to TRBJ2-7; 10 bases agree with TRBD2. Germline V CDR1 and CDR2: SGHRS, YFSETQ. The V and J ends lost 5 bases and 4 bases, in that order; junction bases with no gene match: 15. The CDR3 covers 17 residues.